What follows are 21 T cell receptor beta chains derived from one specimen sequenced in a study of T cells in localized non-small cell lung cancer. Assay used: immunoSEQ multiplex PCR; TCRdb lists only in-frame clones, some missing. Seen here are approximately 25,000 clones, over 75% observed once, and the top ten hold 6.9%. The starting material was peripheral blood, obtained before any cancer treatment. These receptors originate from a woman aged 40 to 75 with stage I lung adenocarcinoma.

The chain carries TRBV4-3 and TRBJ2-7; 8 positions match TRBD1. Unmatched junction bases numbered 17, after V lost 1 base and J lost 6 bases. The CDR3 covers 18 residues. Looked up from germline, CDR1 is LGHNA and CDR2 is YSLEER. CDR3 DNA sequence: TGCGCCAGCAGCCAAGGGGTTGGGGACAGGAGCTTCGGGGGCGAGCAGTACTTC. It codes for CASSQGVGDRSFGGEQYF.

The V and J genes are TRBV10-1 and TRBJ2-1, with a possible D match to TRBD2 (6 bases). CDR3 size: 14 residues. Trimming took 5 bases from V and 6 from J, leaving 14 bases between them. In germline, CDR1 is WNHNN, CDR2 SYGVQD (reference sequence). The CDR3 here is CASSRFDGSNEQFF. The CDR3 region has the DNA TGCGCCAGCAGTAGGTTTGACGGGAGCAATGAGCAGTTCTTC.

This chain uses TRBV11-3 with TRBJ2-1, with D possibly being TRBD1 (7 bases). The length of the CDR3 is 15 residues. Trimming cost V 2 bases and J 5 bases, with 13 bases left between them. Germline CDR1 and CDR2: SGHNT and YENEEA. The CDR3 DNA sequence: TGTGCCAGCAGCTTAAAAGTCAGGGGGGACAATGAGCAGTTCTTC. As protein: CASSLKVRGDNEQFF.

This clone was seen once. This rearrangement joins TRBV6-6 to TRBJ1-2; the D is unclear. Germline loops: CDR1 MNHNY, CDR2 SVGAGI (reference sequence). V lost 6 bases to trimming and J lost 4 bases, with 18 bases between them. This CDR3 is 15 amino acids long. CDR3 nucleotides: TGTGCCAGCAGCCAGGACGTTACAGAAGTCTATGGCTACACCTTC. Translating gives CASSQDVTEVYGYTF.

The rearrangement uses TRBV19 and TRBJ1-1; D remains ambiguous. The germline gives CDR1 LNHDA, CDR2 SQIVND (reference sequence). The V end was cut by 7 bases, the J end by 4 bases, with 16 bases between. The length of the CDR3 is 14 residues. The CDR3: CASKISYRFTEAFF. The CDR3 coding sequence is TGTGCCAGTAAGATTAGTTATAGGTTCACTGAAGCTTTCTTT.

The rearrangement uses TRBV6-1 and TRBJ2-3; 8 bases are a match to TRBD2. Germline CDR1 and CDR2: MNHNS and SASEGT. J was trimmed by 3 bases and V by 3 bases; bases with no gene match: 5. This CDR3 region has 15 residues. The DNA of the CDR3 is TGTGCCAGCAGTGATCGGTCTAGCGGGACAGATACGCAGTATTTT. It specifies CASSDRSSGTDTQYF.

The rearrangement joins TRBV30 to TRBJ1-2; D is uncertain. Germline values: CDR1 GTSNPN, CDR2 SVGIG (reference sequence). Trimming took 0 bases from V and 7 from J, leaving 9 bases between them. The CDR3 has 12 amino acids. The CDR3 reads CAWSVRSPGYTF. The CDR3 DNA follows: TGTGCCTGGAGTGTACGCTCCCCTGGCTACACCTTC.

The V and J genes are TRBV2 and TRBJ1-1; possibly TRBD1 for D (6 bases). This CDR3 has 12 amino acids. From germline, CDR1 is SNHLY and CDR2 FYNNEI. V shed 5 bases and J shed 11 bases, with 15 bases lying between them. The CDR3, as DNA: TGTGCCAGCAGTTTGACAGGCATGTCCGCTTTCTTT. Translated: CASSLTGMSAFF.

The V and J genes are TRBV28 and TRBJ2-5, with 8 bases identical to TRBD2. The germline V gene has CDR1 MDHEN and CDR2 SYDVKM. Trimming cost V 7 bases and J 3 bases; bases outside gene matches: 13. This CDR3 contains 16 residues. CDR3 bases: TGTGCCAGCAACGATCTCGAGAAACTAGCGGAAGAGACCCAGTACTTC. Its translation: CASNDLEKLAEETQYF.

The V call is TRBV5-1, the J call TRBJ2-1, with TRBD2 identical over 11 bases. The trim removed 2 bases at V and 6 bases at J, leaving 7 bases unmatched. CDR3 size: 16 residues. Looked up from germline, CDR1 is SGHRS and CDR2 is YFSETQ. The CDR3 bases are TGCGCCAGCAGCTTCATAGCGGGAGGGCCCTCCAATGAGCAGTTCTTC. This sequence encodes CASSFIAGGPSNEQFF.

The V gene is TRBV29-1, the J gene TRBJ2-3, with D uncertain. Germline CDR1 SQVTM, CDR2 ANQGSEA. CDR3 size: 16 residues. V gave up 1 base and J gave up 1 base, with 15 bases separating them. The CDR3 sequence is CSVEGAHDHGTDTQYF. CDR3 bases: TGCAGCGTTGAAGGGGCTCACGACCATGGCACAGATACGCAGTATTTT.

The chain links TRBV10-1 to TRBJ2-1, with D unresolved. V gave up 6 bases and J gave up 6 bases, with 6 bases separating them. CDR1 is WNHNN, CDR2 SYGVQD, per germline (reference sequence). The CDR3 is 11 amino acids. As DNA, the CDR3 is TGCGCCAGCAGCGACGCCAATGAGCAGTTCTTC. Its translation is CASSDANEQFF.

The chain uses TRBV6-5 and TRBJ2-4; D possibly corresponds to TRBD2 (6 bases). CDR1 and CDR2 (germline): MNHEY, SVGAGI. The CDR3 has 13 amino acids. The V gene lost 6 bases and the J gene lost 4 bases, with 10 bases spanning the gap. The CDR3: CASSQSGKNIQYF. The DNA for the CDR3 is TGTGCCAGCAGCCAGAGCGGGAAAAACATTCAGTACTTC.

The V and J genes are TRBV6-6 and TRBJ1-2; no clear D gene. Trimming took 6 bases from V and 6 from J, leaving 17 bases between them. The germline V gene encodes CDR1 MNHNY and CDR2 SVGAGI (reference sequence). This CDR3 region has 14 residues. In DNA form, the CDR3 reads TGTGCCAGCAGCTACGCGGGGAGGGTAGATGGCTACACCTTC. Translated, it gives CASSYAGRVDGYTF.

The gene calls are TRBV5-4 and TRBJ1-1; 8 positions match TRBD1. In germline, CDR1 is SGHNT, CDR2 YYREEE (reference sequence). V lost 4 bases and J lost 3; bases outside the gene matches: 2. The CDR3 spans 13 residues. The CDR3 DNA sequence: TGTGCCAGCAGCGAGACAGGGGACACTGAAGCTTTCTTT. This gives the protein CASSETGDTEAFF. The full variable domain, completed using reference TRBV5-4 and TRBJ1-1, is ETGVTQSPTHLIKTRGQQVTLRCSSQSGHNTVSWYQQALGQGPQFIFQYYREEENGRGNFPPRFSGLQFPNYSSELNVNALELDDSALYLCASSETGDTEAFFGQGTRLTVV.

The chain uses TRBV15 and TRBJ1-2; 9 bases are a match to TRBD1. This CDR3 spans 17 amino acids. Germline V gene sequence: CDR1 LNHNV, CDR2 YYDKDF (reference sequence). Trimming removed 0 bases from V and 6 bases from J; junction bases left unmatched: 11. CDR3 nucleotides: TGTGCCACCAGCAGAGATGTTGAGACAGGGGGGAAAGATGGCTACACCTTC. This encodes CATSRDVETGGKDGYTF.

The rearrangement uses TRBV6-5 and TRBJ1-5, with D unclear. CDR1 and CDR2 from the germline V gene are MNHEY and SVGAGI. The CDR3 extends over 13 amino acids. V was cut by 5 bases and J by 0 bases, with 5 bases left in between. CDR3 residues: CASSLDSNQPQHF. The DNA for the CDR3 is TGTGCCAGCAGTCTTGATAGCAATCAGCCCCAGCATTTT.

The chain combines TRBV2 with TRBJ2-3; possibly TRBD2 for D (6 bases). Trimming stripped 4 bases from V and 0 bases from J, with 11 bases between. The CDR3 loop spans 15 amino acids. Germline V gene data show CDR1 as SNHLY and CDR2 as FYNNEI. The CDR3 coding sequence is TGTGCCAGCAGTGCAGGCGGGGTAAGCACAGATACGCAGTATTTT. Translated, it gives CASSAGGVSTDTQYF.

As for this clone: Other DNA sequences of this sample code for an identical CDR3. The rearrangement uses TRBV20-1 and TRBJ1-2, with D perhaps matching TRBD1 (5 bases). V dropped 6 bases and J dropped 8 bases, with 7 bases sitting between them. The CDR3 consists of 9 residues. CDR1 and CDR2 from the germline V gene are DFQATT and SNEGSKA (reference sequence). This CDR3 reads CSAPGGYTF. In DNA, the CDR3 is TGCAGTGCCCCAGGGGGCTACACCTTC.

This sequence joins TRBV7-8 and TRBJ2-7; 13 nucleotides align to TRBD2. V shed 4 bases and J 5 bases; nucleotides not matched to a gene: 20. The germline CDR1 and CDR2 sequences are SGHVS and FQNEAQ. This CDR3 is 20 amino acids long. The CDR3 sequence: CASSSNPTGTSGIFGNEQYF. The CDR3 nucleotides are TGTGCCAGCAGCTCTAACCCAACCGGGACTAGCGGGATTTTTGGTAACGAGCAGTACTTC.

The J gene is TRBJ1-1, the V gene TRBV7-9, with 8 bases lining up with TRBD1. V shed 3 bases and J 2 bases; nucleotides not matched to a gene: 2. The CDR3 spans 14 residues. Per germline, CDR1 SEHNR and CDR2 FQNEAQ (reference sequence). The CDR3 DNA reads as TGTGCCAGCAGCTTGGGACAGGTAAACACTGAAGCTTTCTTT. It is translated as CASSLGQVNTEAFF.